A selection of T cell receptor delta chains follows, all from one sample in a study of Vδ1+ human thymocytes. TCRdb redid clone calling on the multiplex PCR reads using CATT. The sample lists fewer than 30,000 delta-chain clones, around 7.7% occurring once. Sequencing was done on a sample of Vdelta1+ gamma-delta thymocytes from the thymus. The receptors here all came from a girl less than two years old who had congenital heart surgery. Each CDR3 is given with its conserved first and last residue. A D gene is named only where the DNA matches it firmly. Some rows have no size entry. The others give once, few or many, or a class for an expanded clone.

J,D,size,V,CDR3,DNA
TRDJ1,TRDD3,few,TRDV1,CALGERVSGDTRKYTDKLIF,TGTGCTCTTGGGGAAAGAGTCTCTGGGGATACGCGGAAATACACCGATAAACTCATCTTT
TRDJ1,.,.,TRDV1,CALGNLQSHYTDKLIF,TGTGCTCTTGGGAACCTTCAATCCCATTACACCGATAAACTCATCTTT
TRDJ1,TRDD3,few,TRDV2,CAWVLGDTTDTDKLIF,TGTGCCTGGGTACTGGGGGATACTACTGACACCGATAAACTCATCTTT
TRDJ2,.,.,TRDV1,CALGPKRIDLTAQLFF,TGTGCTCTTGGGCCAAAGAGGATAGATTTGACAGCACAACTCTTCTTT
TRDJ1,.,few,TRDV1,CALGERPWVIPAVRNDKLIF,TGTGCTCTTGGGGAACGGCCCTGGGTGATCCCAGCGGTACGGAACGATAAACTCATCTTT
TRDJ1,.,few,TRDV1,CALGERVEGAPYTDKLIF,TGTGCTCTTGGGGAACGTGTCGAGGGGGCCCCGTACACCGATAAACTCATCTTT
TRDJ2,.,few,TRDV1,CALGVPIPDRLFF,TGTGCTCTTGGGGTCCCGATTCCTGATCGGCTCTTCTTT
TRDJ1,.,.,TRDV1,CALGEKRGKPPRTDKLIF,TGTGCTCTTGGGGAGAAAAGGGGCAAGCCCCCGAGAACCGATAAACTCATCTTT
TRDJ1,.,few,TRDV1,CALGELSEGMSDKLIF,TGTGCTCTTGGGGAACTTTCCGAGGGGATGTCCGATAAACTCATCTTT
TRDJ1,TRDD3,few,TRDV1,CALGVLAFPTGGYQLYTDKLIF,TGTGCTCTTGGGGTACTTGCCTTCCCCACTGGGGGATACCAACTGTACACCGATAAACTCATCTTT
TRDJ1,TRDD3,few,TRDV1,CALGETGPTLRPGGYVGDKLIF,TGTGCTCTTGGGGAGACCGGGCCCACACTCCGGCCTGGGGGATACGTAGGCGATAAACTCATCTTT
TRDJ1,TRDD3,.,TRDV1,CALGEPRGIPYTDKLIF,TGTGCTCTTGGGGAACCCCGGGGGATACCGTACACCGATAAACTCATCTTT
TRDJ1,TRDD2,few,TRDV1,CALGERDTSYFVLWNTHTDKLIF,TGTGCTCTTGGGGAACGCGACACTTCCTACTTCGTACTGTGGAATACTCACACCGATAAACTCATCTTT